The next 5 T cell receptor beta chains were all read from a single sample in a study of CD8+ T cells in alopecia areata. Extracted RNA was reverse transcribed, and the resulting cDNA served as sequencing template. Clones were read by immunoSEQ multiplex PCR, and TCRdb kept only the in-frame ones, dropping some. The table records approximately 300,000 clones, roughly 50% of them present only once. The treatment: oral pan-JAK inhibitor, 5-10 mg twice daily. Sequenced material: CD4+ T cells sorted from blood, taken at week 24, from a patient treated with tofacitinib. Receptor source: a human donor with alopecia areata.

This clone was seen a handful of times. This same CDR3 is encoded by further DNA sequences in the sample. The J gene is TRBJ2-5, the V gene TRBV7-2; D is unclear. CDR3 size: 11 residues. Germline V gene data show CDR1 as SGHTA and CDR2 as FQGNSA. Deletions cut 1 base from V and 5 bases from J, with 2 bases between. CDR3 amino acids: CASSLVETQYF. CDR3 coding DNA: TGTGCCAGCAGCTTAGTCGAGACCCAGTACTTC.

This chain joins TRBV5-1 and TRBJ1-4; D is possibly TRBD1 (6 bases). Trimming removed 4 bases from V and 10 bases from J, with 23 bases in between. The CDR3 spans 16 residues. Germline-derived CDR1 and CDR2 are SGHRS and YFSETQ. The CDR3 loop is CASSRGDTYRLGKLFF. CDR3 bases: TGCGCCAGCAGCAGAGGGGACACTTACCGCCTTGGAAAACTGTTTTTT.

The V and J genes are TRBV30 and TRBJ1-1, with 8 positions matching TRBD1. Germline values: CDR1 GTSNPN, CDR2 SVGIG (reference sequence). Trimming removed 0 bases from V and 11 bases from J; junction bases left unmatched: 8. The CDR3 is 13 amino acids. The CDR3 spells CAWSVSGQVSAFF. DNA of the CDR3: TGTGCCTGGAGTGTATCGGGACAGGTCAGCGCTTTCTTT.

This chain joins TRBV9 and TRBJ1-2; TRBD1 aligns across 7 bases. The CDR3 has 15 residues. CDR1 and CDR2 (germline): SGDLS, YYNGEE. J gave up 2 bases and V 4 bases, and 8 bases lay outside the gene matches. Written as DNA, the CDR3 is TGTGCCAGCAGCTCCCCCAGGGGGTACAACTATGGCTACACCTTC. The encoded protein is CASSSPRGYNYGYTF.

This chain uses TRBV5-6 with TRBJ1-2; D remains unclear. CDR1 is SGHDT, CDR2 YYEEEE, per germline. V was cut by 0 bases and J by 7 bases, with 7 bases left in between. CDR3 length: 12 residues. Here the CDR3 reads CASSLEEVGYTF. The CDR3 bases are TGTGCCAGCAGCTTGGAAGAGGTTGGCTACACCTTC.